A selection of T cell receptor beta chains follows, all from one sample in a study of OX40 agonist ivuxolimab in advanced cancers. TCRdb's copy holds only in-frame clones and misses some; the assay was immunoSEQ multiplex PCR. This table has 70,000 to 85,000 clones, about nine tenths appearing once. Sequencing used CD4+ or CD8+ T cells sorted from blood, obtained in a trial of the OX40 agonist ivuxolimab. These TCRs come from an adult with an advanced solid tumor such as melanoma, head and neck, liver or kidney cancer. Each CDR3 is given with its conserved first and last residue. D genes are given only for firm matches. A row's size may be missing; if present it is once, few, many or a size class.

j_gene,d_gene,abundance,v_gene,CDR3aa,CDR3nt
TRBJ2-7,TRBD2,once,TRBV9,CASSISGTSYEQYF,TGTGCCAGCAGCATAAGTGGGACTAGCTACGAGCAGTACTTC
TRBJ1-5,TRBD1,-,TRBV27,CASSWDRDQPQHF,TGTGCCAGCAGTTGGGACAGGGATCAGCCCCAGCATTTT
TRBJ1-4,-,-,TRBV6-1,CASNGGGATNEKLFF,TGTGCCAGCAACGGGGGTGGCGCAACTAATGAAAAACTGTTTTTT
TRBJ2-1,-,-,TRBV5-1,CASSLARLAYNEQFF,TGCGCCAGCAGCTTGGCGAGACTAGCCTACAATGAGCAGTTCTTC
TRBJ1-5,TRBD1,-,TRBV18,CASSFGRTGDSNQPQHF,TGTGCCAGCTCATTTGGACGTACAGGGGATAGCAATCAGCCCCAGCATTTT
TRBJ1-4,TRBD1,few,TRBV6-5,CASSPSGTGREKLFF,TGTGCCAGCAGTCCATCCGGGACAGGGCGCGAAAAACTGTTTTTT
TRBJ1-4,-,-,TRBV10-3,CATSEIMQEKLFF,TGTGCCACCAGCGAGATAATGCAGGAAAAACTGTTTTTT
TRBJ2-1,TRBD2,-,TRBV6-5,CASNHRGGWDNEQFF,TGTGCCAGCAACCACCGGGGGGGGTGGGACAATGAGCAGTTCTTC
TRBJ2-3,-,-,TRBV6-5,CASSYSRGAGTDTQYF,TGTGCCAGCAGTTACTCAAGGGGGGCAGGCACAGATACGCAGTATTTT
TRBJ2-1,TRBD1,-,TRBV19,CASTKGGGLDEQFF,TGTGCCAGTACCAAAGGGGGCGGTCTCGATGAGCAGTTCTTC
TRBJ2-7,-,once,TRBV10-3,CAISAVDRGNYEQYF,TGTGCCATCAGTGCTGTGGACAGAGGGAACTACGAGCAGTACTTC
TRBJ2-5,-,-,TRBV29-1,CSVEGDRQETQYF,TGCAGCGTTGAGGGAGACAGACAAGAGACCCAGTACTTC
TRBJ2-2,TRBD1,-,TRBV10-1,CASGQGNTGELFF,TGCGCCAGCGGACAGGGGAACACCGGGGAGCTGTTTTTT
TRBJ2-3,-,-,TRBV5-1,CASRRQTSTDTQYF,TGCGCCAGCAGGAGACAGACTAGCACAGATACGCAGTATTTT
TRBJ2-5,TRBD1,-,TRBV18,CASSPPGQGETQYF,TGTGCCAGCTCACCTCCGGGACAGGGGGAGACCCAGTACTTC
TRBJ1-5,-,-,TRBV10-3,CAISESAGVNQPQHF,TGTGCCATCAGTGAGTCGGCAGGCGTCAATCAGCCCCAGCATTTT
TRBJ1-1,TRBD1,few,TRBV5-4,CASRSGTGGGTEAFF,TGTGCCAGCAGATCGGGGACAGGGGGCGGCACTGAAGCTTTCTTT
TRBJ1-5,TRBD1,-,TRBV28,CASSPSRQGPNQPQHF,TGTGCCAGCAGTCCAAGTCGACAGGGGCCCAATCAGCCCCAGCATTTT
TRBJ2-2,-,-,TRBV11-1,CASSLARSGELFF,TGTGCCAGCAGCTTAGCCAGGAGCGGGGAGCTGTTTTTT
TRBJ1-5,-,-,TRBV15,CATSRDRSEGQPQHF,TGTGCCACCAGCAGAGATCGGTCCGAAGGTCAGCCCCAGCATTTT
TRBJ1-1,TRBD1,-,TRBV12-5,CASGLVSGDRYEAFF,TGTGCTAGTGGTTTGGTAAGCGGGGACAGATATGAAGCTTTCTTT
TRBJ1-1,TRBD1,-,TRBV10-3,CAISESDRLLNTEAFF,TGTGCCATCAGTGAGTCGGACAGGCTCCTGAACACTGAAGCTTTCTTT
TRBJ1-3,-,once,TRBV10-2,CASSESRGAGNTIYF,TGCGCCAGCAGTGAGTCGCGCGGGGCTGGAAACACCATATATTTT
TRBJ2-7,-,-,TRBV28,CASSLFGGGSYEQYF,TGTGCCAGCAGTTTATTTGGGGGTGGATCCTACGAGCAGTACTTC
TRBJ2-3,-,-,TRBV30,CAWSHDTDTQYF,TGTGCCTGGAGTCATGATACAGATACGCAGTATTTT
TRBJ1-3,-,-,TRBV19,CATKPRQEGNTIYF,TGTGCCACTAAGCCGAGACAAGAAGGAAACACCATATATTTT
TRBJ2-5,TRBD1,-,TRBV10-2,CASTASGRGLETQYF,TGCGCCAGCACTGCTTCGGGCAGGGGGCTTGAGACCCAGTACTTC
TRBJ1-1,TRBD1,once,TRBV7-9,CASSPQQGAAEAFF,TGTGCCAGCAGCCCTCAACAGGGGGCGGCTGAAGCTTTCTTT
TRBJ2-3,-,-,TRBV5-1,CASSSAGPRTDTQYF,TGCGCCAGCAGCTCGGCAGGACCCCGCACGGATACGCAGTATTTT
TRBJ2-1,-,-,TRBV11-2,CASSPGDFHNEQFF,TGTGCCAGCAGCCCAGGGGACTTCCACAATGAGCAGTTCTTC
TRBJ2-1,-,-,TRBV18,CASSDGSYNEQFF,TGTGCCAGCTCGGACGGATCCTACAATGAGCAGTTCTTC
TRBJ2-1,-,once,TRBV7-9,CASSFRRRTLYHEQFF,TGTGCCAGCAGCTTCAGGCGTCGGACCCTGTATCATGAGCAGTTCTTC
TRBJ2-1,TRBD1,-,TRBV6-4,CASSKTGKGNEQFF,TGTGCCAGCAGTAAGACAGGGAAGGGCAATGAGCAGTTCTTC
TRBJ1-5,-,few,TRBV2,CASSEFGRNQPQHF,TGTGCCAGCAGTGAATTCGGACGCAATCAGCCCCAGCATTTT
TRBJ2-2,-,-,TRBV30,CAGGTFTGELFF,TGTGCCGGGGGGACATTCACCGGGGAGCTGTTTTTT
TRBJ1-4,TRBD1,-,TRBV28,CASSLRGPGTNEKLFF,TGTGCCAGCAGTTTGAGGGGGCCGGGCACTAATGAAAAACTGTTTTTT
TRBJ1-6,-,-,TRBV7-9,CASSLGISYNSPLHF,TGTGCCAGCAGCTTAGGGATCTCCTATAATTCACCCCTCCACTTT
TRBJ1-6,-,-,TRBV2,CASSYRPSYNSPLHF,TGTGCCAGCTCCTACAGGCCTTCCTATAATTCACCCCTCCACTTT
TRBJ2-4,TRBD1,-,TRBV7-9,CASSAQGLNSHIQYF,TGTGCCAGCAGCGCACAGGGGCTCAACTCTCACATTCAGTACTTC
TRBJ1-1,-,-,TRBV7-9,CASSLARDAFF,TGTGCCAGCAGCTTAGCTCGAGACGCTTTCTTT
TRBJ2-6,-,-,TRBV18,CASSPGGSGANVLTF,TGTGCCAGCTCACCCGGGGGATCTGGGGCCAACGTCCTGACTTTC
TRBJ2-2,-,-,TRBV14,CASSQRTVNTGELFF,TGTGCCAGCAGCCAACGGACCGTGAACACCGGGGAGCTGTTTTTT
TRBJ2-6,-,-,TRBV19,CASSIGGASGANVLTF,TGTGCCAGTAGTATAGGTGGGGCCTCTGGGGCCAACGTCCTGACTTTC
TRBJ2-2,-,-,TRBV11-2,CASSLDRNGELFF,TGTGCCAGCAGCTTAGATCGGAACGGGGAGCTGTTTTTT
TRBJ2-1,-,once,TRBV4-2,CASSQDTWARGEQFF,TGTGCCAGCAGCCAAGATACCTGGGCTCGTGGTGAGCAGTTCTTC
TRBJ2-1,-,few,TRBV10-2,CASTRMATNEQFF,TGCGCCAGCACGCGGATGGCAACCAATGAGCAGTTCTTC
TRBJ1-5,-,-,TRBV2,CASREREDQPQHF,TGTGCCAGCAGAGAAAGGGAGGATCAGCCCCAGCATTTT
TRBJ2-7,TRBD2,-,TRBV27,CASSLISGRAYEQYF,TGTGCCAGCAGTTTAATCAGCGGGAGGGCTTACGAGCAGTACTTC
TRBJ2-7,-,-,TRBV19,CASSIASGSQYEQYF,TGTGCCAGTAGTATAGCTTCAGGGAGTCAATACGAGCAGTACTTC
TRBJ2-3,-,-,TRBV7-3,CASSRLPGRASDTQYF,TGTGCCAGCAGCCGACTCCCGGGGCGGGCCTCAGATACGCAGTATTTT
TRBJ2-3,TRBD1,-,TRBV9,CASSFAGGSDTQYF,TGTGCCAGCAGCTTTGCAGGGGGCTCCGATACGCAGTATTTT
TRBJ1-1,-,-,TRBV7-3,CASSLGAGNTEAFF,TGTGCCAGCAGCTTAGGGGCGGGGAACACTGAAGCTTTCTTT
TRBJ2-7,TRBD2,-,TRBV2,CASSDTSGSSYEQYF,TGTGCCAGCAGTGACACTAGCGGAAGCTCCTACGAGCAGTACTTC
TRBJ1-5,-,-,TRBV6-1,CASSVGDSNQPQHF,TGTGCCAGCAGTGTGGGGGATAGCAATCAGCCCCAGCATTTT
TRBJ1-1,-,-,TRBV11-3,CASSFRVGTEAFF,TGTGCCAGCAGCTTCAGGGTTGGCACTGAAGCTTTCTTT
TRBJ2-5,-,-,TRBV2,CASREGGGPVETQYF,TGTGCCAGCAGGGAGGGGGGGGGACCCGTGGAGACCCAGTACTTC
TRBJ2-2,-,-,TRBV5-8,CASSPYGSGTGELFF,TGTGCCAGCAGCCCCTATGGATCGGGCACCGGGGAGCTGTTTTTT
TRBJ2-2,TRBD1,-,TRBV7-2,CASSLDGAGRGKLFF,TGTGCCAGCAGCTTAGACGGGGCGGGCAGGGGGAAGCTGTTTTTT
TRBJ2-1,TRBD2,-,TRBV10-3,CAISGRTSGSINEQFF,TGTGCCATCAGTGGGAGGACTAGCGGGAGTATCAATGAGCAGTTCTTC